The clone carrying this T cell receptor (beta chain) came up many times. The CDR3 is 14 residues long. Germline V CDR1 and CDR2: LNHNV, YYDKDF (reference sequence). Trimming cost V 0 bases and J 10 bases, with 10 bases left between them. Treatment indicated: roughly 18 received Ad26.COV2.S at low or high dose, single or two shots; several received placebo; per-sample allocation not given. All samples were drawn on day 63, counting from the first vaccine or placebo injection. Adults aged 18-55 years in Boston included the donor. The source of the sample is a study of Ad26.COV2.S vaccination and SARS-CoV-2 variants. Sequencing was performed with immunoSEQ multiplex PCR; in TCRdb, only in-frame clones are kept and a portion is missing. The data show hundreds of thousands of clones, about 90% seen once.

The receptor's source is a person aged 18-65 years who received the Ad26.COV2.S COVID-19 vaccine or a placebo. Sequenced material: peripheral blood, taken in a trial of Ad26.COV2.S vaccine versus placebo. The chain carries TRBV15 and TRBJ1-6, with D uncertain. As DNA, the CDR3 is TGTGCCACCAGCAGAGATCAGGAGACCTCACCCCTCCACTTT. Its translation is CATSRDQETSPLHF.